The rows below give T cell receptor beta chains drawn from one sample of a study of blood T cells in healthy people across ages. TCRdb reprocessed the 5' RACE reads with MiXCR, giving one entry per CDR3 protein. The table shows about 1.5 million distinct CDR3 sequences, with about 45% occurring only once. Specimen: blood. These receptors all stem from a woman under 30 in good health. Each CDR3 is given without its conserved first and last residue. Fields, in order: D gene, V gene, CDR3 protein. D genes are given only for firm matches.

TRBD2	TRBV27	ASSLEGLAGPENEQF
.	TRBV27	ASSFVQYNEQY
.	TRBV9	ASSVGIGADEKLF
TRBD1	TRBV24-1	ATSAWDRGRTEAF
.	TRBV9	ASSDFGSPLH
.	TRBV6-1	ASSEAWGYEEKLF
.	TRBV5-5	ASSLGSQH
TRBD1	TRBV12-3/TRBV12-4	ASSPITGGNTEAF
TRBD1	TRBV7-9	ASSRHPDRGLIEAF
.	TRBV18	ASSPVFGVISGNTIY
.	TRBV7-2	ASSLAHLEGNQPQH
.	TRBV4-1	ASSKTTGQETQY
TRBD1	TRBV29-1	SIVDTGGSSYEQY
.	TRBV5-1	ASSLEMPAADTQY
.	TRBV6-5	ASSYGSGHTEAF
.	TRBV20-1	SAIENGQY
.	TRBV6-5	ASRRAGVGYT
TRBD2	TRBV29-1	SVGGLAGLYEQY
.	TRBV7-2	ASSTGLYTDTQY
.	TRBV20-1	SARDLASETQY
.	TRBV7-8	ASSPRTSPGYT
.	TRBV4-3	ASSQGAGVGYEQY
.	TRBV20-1	SARGAEVPDTQY
TRBD2	TRBV7-3	ASSLKPRREGPDTQY
.	TRBV25-1	ASSAGGPGSYEQY
TRBD2	TRBV7-9	ASSGLASYEQY
.	TRBV20-1	SAPRRKNEQF
.	TRBV12-3/TRBV12-4	ASSLGRARETQY
TRBD2	TRBV20-1	SAGFSTGLFQETQY
.	TRBV7-2	ASSFDPSRGDTQY
.	TRBV6-2/TRBV6-3	ASTKDQTQETQY
TRBD2	TRBV12-3/TRBV12-4	ASSLREAQPQETQF
.	TRBV27	ASALQGTYNEQF
.	TRBV7-2	ASSLALAGIANYGYT
TRBD1	TRBV5-1	ASATGTGGQPQH
.	TRBV6-1	ASSQRGLTVEQF
.	TRBV15	ATSRPWSSYNEQF
TRBD1	TRBV5-1	ASRSDRGRSTDTQY
.	TRBV10-1	ASSETGLGEQY
.	TRBV20-1	SARDPGTQPQH
TRBD2	TRBV7-2	ASSLVGAGVYNEQF
.	TRBV27	ASKPFWFGSYEQY
.	TRBV7-2	ASSPQGWNSPLH
.	TRBV28	ASSQPGTLSSYNEQF
TRBD2	TRBV28	ASSPAAGVYYEQY
.	TRBV5-1	ASSLEGQITDTQY
TRBD2	TRBV7-2	ASSQGLADVAKNIQY
.	TRBV19	ASSRGSNEQY
.	TRBV9	ASSPGQVMGWAADTQY
TRBD2	TRBV4-3	ASSQGETGGPSDEQY